One and the same sample provided the 23 T cell receptor beta chains below, sequenced in a study of T cell repertoires in cytomegalovirus infection. TCRdb redid the calling of the reads with MiXCR, one entry per CDR3 protein. Of some 350,000 distinct CDR3 sequences listed, over 15% are singletons. Sequencing was carried out using PBMCs. These receptors originate from a human donor in good health (CMV status not recorded). Some clones in this sample may be carry-over from other donors' samples.

This clonotype was recorded at least ten times. This chain joins TRBV11-2 and TRBJ2-1; D remains ambiguous. The germline V gene encodes CDR1 SGHAT and CDR2 FQNNGV. The CDR3 spans 16 residues. The V end lost 1 base, the J end lost 0 bases, and 10 bases lay between the germline ends. CDR3 in amino acids: CASSLGKLYSYNEQFF. The CDR3 nucleotides read TGTGCCAGCAGCTTAGGGAAGCTCTACTCCTACAATGAGCAGTTCTTC.

At least ten counts were recorded for this clonotype. The V call is TRBV4-3, the J call TRBJ2-3, with D perhaps TRBD2 (5 bases). Germline CDR1 reads LGHNA; CDR2 reads YSLEER. The CDR3 covers 16 residues. Trimming cost V 2 bases and J 2 bases, with 14 bases left between them. CDR3 DNA sequence: TGCGCCAGCAGCCAAAGCGGAGATACCTACACAGATACGCAGTATTTT. The encoded protein is CASSQSGDTYTDTQYF.

The chain recombines TRBV4-1 with TRBJ2-7; tentative D call: TRBD2 (6 bases). This CDR3 spans 16 amino acids. Germline CDR1 and CDR2: MGHRA and YSYEKL. V was trimmed by 6 bases and J by 5 bases, leaving 23 bases between them. The CDR3 region has the DNA TGCGCCAGCAGTCCAAAGTTGAGCCGGGAGTGGGACGAGCAGTACTTC. It translates to CASSPKLSREWDEQYF.

This clonotype was counted between two and nine times. The V call is TRBV4-3, the J call TRBJ1-1; D uncertain. Germline values: CDR1 LGHNA, CDR2 YSLEER. This CDR3 has 15 residues. V dropped 1 base and J dropped 0 bases, with 9 bases sitting between them. In nucleotides, the CDR3 is TGCGCCAGCAGCCAAGTTATCGGGATGAACACTGAAGCTTTCTTT. Protein product: CASSQVIGMNTEAFF.

This clonotype was recorded at least ten times. The chain employs TRBV7-9 and TRBJ1-1; D may be TRBD1 (6 bases). Germline CDR1 reads SEHNR; CDR2 reads FQNEAQ (reference sequence). The CDR3 runs to 14 residues. Trimming took 4 bases from V and 5 from J, leaving 14 bases between them. Here the CDR3 reads CASSSSTGWTEAFF. In DNA form, the CDR3 reads TGTGCCAGCAGCTCCAGCACAGGGTGGACTGAAGCTTTCTTT. The full variable domain, completed using reference TRBV7-9 and TRBJ1-1, is DTGVSQNPRHKITKRGQNVTFRCDPISEHNRLYWYRQTLGQGPEFLTYFQNEAQLEKSRLLSDRFSAERPKGSFSTLEIQRTEQGDSAMYLCASSSSTGWTEAFFGQGTRLTVV.

The V gene is TRBV5-1, the J gene TRBJ2-7, with D hard to call. Germline V gene lookup returns CDR1 SGHRS and CDR2 YFSETQ. The CDR3 runs to 14 residues. V was shortened by 0 bases and J by 4 bases, with 11 bases between the two germline ends. This chain's CDR3 is CASSLVGSMYEQYF. CDR3 sequence (DNA): TGCGCCAGCAGCTTGGTTGGCAGTATGTACGAGCAGTACTTC.

In this sample, this clonotype turned up once. The chain recombines TRBV29-1 with TRBJ2-5; D is ambiguous. This CDR3 region has 12 residues. Germline CDR1 SQVTM, CDR2 ANQGSEA. Trimming took off 6 bases at V and 4 bases at J, with 12 bases between the two ends. CDR3: CSVGVAGETQYF. CDR3 bases: TGCAGCGTGGGTGTTGCAGGAGAGACCCAGTACTTC. Variable domain in full (rest from reference TRBV29-1 and TRBJ2-5): SAVISQKPSRDICQRGTSLTIQCQVDSQVTMMFWYRQQPGQSLTLIATANQGSEATYESGFVIDKFPISRPNLTFSTLTVSNMSPEDSSIYLCSVGVAGETQYFGPGTRLLVL.

The rearrangement uses TRBV20-1 and TRBJ2-7; weak D call: TRBD2 (5 bases). V was clipped by 6 bases and J by 7 bases, with 16 bases between them. This CDR3 region has 12 residues. Germline CDR1 is DFQATT and CDR2 is SNEGSKA (reference sequence). The CDR3 region has the DNA TGCAGTGCCGACCGTCTCGGGAAAGAGCAGTACTTC. Translating it yields CSADRLGKEQYF.

This clonotype has a handful of counts. V usage is TRBV4-1 and J usage is TRBJ1-3; D remains unclear. Germline V gene lookup returns CDR1 MGHRA and CDR2 YSYEKL. Deletions cut 2 bases from V and 0 bases from J, with 11 bases between. The CDR3 extends over 16 amino acids. CDR3 DNA: TGCGCCAGCAGCCAACCGGACGGAAGCTCTGGAAACACCATATATTTT. Encoded protein: CASSQPDGSSGNTIYF.

The rearrangement joins TRBV15 to TRBJ1-2; D remains ambiguous. This CDR3 has 12 residues. CDR1 and CDR2 from the germline V gene are LNHNV and YYDKDF (reference sequence). The germline V and J ends were trimmed by 2 bases and 3 bases, with 4 bases remaining between them. The CDR3 reads CATSRRDYGYTF. In DNA, the CDR3 is TGTGCCACCAGCAGAAGGGACTATGGCTACACCTTC. Complete variable domain (other parts from reference TRBV15 and TRBJ1-2): DAMVIQNPRYQVTQFGKPVTLSCSQTLNHNVMYWYQQKSSQAPKLLFHYYDKDFNNEADTPDNFQSRRPNTSFCFLDIRSPGLGDTAMYLCATSRRDYGYTFGSGTRLTVV.

This clonotype came up many times. The chain uses TRBV7-2 and TRBJ2-5; TRBD2 aligns across 11 bases. The V segment lost 0 bases and the J segment 6 bases; nucleotides outside the gene matches: 3. This CDR3 comprises 15 residues. Germline values: CDR1 SGHTA, CDR2 FQGNSA. The CDR3 DNA is TGTGCCAGCAGCTTAGCTCTAGCGGGAGGACAGACCCAGTACTTC. Translating gives CASSLALAGGQTQYF.

This clonotype appeared many times. The chain couples TRBV7-2 to TRBJ1-5; D remains unclear. The CDR3 has 14 amino acids. Germline CDR1 reads SGHTA; CDR2 reads FQGNSA. V was shortened by 5 bases and J by 0 bases, with 8 bases between the two germline ends. As DNA, the CDR3 is TGTGCCAGCAGCGCAAGTTATAGCAATCAGCCCCAGCATTTT. Translating it yields CASSASYSNQPQHF.

This clonotype was recorded a few times. The chain links TRBV10-3 to TRBJ2-5; D remains unclear. Trimming pared 0 bases from V and 4 bases from J, leaving 9 bases between. Germline-derived CDR1 and CDR2 are ENHRY and SYGVKD. CDR3 length: 14 residues. DNA for the CDR3: TGTGCCATCAGTGAGTCGAAAGTTAGAGAGACCCAGTACTTC. Residues: CAISESKVRETQYF.

The V call is TRBV7-9, the J call TRBJ2-7; D might be TRBD1 (5 bases). Germline V gene data show CDR1 as SEHNR and CDR2 as FQNEAQ (reference sequence). This CDR3 is built from 18 residues. The V gene lost 4 bases and the J gene lost 6 bases, with 28 bases spanning the gap. The CDR3: CASSSKKVPGPGASEQYF. The CDR3 region has the DNA TGTGCCAGCAGCTCCAAAAAAGTCCCGGGTCCTGGGGCTTCCGAGCAGTACTTC.

This clonotype occurred a few times. This chain's CDR3 is CASSLFRHQPQHF. The CDR3 coding sequence is TGTGCCAGCAGTTTATTCAGGCATCAGCCCCAGCATTTT. This chain links TRBV28 with TRBJ1-5, with D uncertain. Germline V gives CDR1 MDHEN, CDR2 SYDVKM. There are 13 residues in the CDR3. V lost 1 base and J lost 5, with 6 bases in between. The complete variable domain, with remaining parts taken from reference TRBV28 and TRBJ1-5, reads DVKVTQSSRYLVKRTGEKVFLECVQDMDHENMFWYRQDPGLGLRLIYFSYDVKMKEKGDIPEGYSVSREKKERFSLILESASTNQTSMYLCASSLFRHQPQHFGDGTRLSIL.

The chain uses TRBV20-1 and TRBJ1-1; D is possibly TRBD1 (6 bases). Deletions cut 2 bases from V and 5 bases from J, with 12 bases between. From germline, CDR1 is DFQATT and CDR2 SNEGSKA (reference sequence). The CDR3 length is 13 residues. The CDR3 region has the DNA TGCAGTGCTAGACAACAGGGAGGAACTGAAGCTTTCTTT. Its protein product is CSARQQGGTEAFF.

CDR3 coding DNA: TGTGCCAGCAGTTACGAGGGCCGGGGCAATCAGCCCCAGCATTTT. It codes for CASSYEGRGNQPQHF. The V call is TRBV6-2 or TRBV6-3, the J call TRBJ1-5; no definite D call. Trimming left V 2 bases short and J 2 bases short, with 10 bases between. The CDR3 runs 15 residues. The germline V gene encodes CDR1 MNHEY and CDR2 SVGEGT.

The chain joins TRBV3-1 to TRBJ2-1; weak D call: TRBD2 (5 bases). The CDR3 is 13 residues long. From germline, CDR1 is LGHDT and CDR2 YNNKEL (reference sequence). The CDR3 is CATRPVEGNEQFF. As DNA, the CDR3 is TGTGCTACCCGACCGGTCGAGGGTAATGAGCAGTTCTTC.

The rearrangement joins TRBV5-5 to TRBJ2-5; no definite D call. CDR3 length: 14 residues. Germline V gives CDR1 SGHKS, CDR2 YYEKEE (reference sequence). Trimming cost V 0 bases and J 1 base, with 7 bases left between them. The CDR3 sequence is CASSLGLTQETQYF. The CDR3 DNA sequence: TGTGCCAGCAGCTTGGGACTTACCCAAGAGACCCAGTACTTC.

The chain joins TRBV4-1 to TRBJ2-3; no clear D. The CDR3 spans 13 residues. CDR1 is MGHRA, CDR2 YSYEKL, per germline. The germline V and J ends were trimmed by 5 bases and 4 bases, with 10 bases remaining between them. In DNA form, the CDR3 reads TGCGCCAGCAGCTACCCTGCGTCAGATACGCAGTATTTT. It translates to CASSYPASDTQYF.

This clonotype was counted a few times. The chain couples TRBV20-1 to TRBJ1-1; 9 positions agree with TRBD1. Germline CDR1 DFQATT, CDR2 SNEGSKA (reference sequence). The ends lost 5 bases at V and 1 base at J; junction bases unmatched: 2. The CDR3 runs 13 residues. This chain's CDR3 is CSAQTGGNTEAFF. The CDR3 DNA reads as TGCAGTGCTCAGACAGGGGGGAACACTGAAGCTTTCTTT.

This clonotype was picked up a small number of times. J is TRBJ2-7 and V is TRBV20-1; TRBD2 matches 7 bases. Germline CDR1 is DFQATT and CDR2 is SNEGSKA (reference sequence). There are 12 residues in the CDR3. The CDR3 coding sequence is TGCTCACTAGCGTTGAGCTCCTACGAGCAGTACTTC. Its protein product is CSLALSSYEQYF.

This clonotype was seen more than once but under ten times. The CDR3 coding sequence is TGTGCCAGCAGCCAAACAGGGTATGAGCAGTTCTTC. Translation: CASSQTGYEQFF. The chain links TRBV11-2 to TRBJ2-1; D is possibly TRBD1 (6 bases). The CDR3 length is 12 residues. Per germline, CDR1 SGHAT and CDR2 FQNNGV. V lost 5 bases to trimming and J lost 8 bases, with 10 bases between them.